These T cell receptor beta chains were read from a single sample in a study of shared clonotypes between healthy human individuals. Only in-frame clones appear in the TCRdb table, and some are missing; sequencing was by immunoSEQ multiplex PCR. There are some 2 million clones in the sample; 85% to 95% occur only once, and 0.85% to 1.3% lies in the top ten. Material: naive CD8+ T cells sorted from blood. The receptors stem from a man between 18 and 29 years old in good health. Both conserved end residues are part of each CDR3. The D gene is left open where the match is weak. Where a row states a size, it is once, few, many or the class of an expanded clone; other rows omit it.

V gene	D gene	clone size	J gene	CDR3 protein	CDR3 DNA
TRBV29-1	NA	NA	TRBJ1-2	CSVETELNGYTF	TGCAGCGTTGAAACAGAGTTAAATGGCTACACCTTC
TRBV4-3	TRBD2	NA	TRBJ2-7	CASSQDRSGIYEQYF	TGCGCCAGCAGCCAAGACCGTAGCGGGATCTACGAGCAGTACTTC
TRBV10-3	NA	NA	TRBJ1-4	CAISEQGAEKLFF	TGTGCCATCAGTGAACAGGGCGCTGAAAAACTGTTTTTT
TRBV4-1	NA	NA	TRBJ2-7	CASSQGWAVYEQYF	TGCGCCAGCAGCCAGGGGTGGGCAGTCTACGAGCAGTACTTC
TRBV7-9	TRBD1	NA	TRBJ2-5	CASSLGQGALETQYF	TGTGCCAGCAGCCTCGGACAGGGGGCTTTAGAGACCCAGTACTTC
TRBV5-1	NA	NA	TRBJ2-7	CASSLDLKGGYEQYF	TGCGCCAGCAGCTTGGATTTGAAAGGAGGCTACGAGCAGTACTTC
TRBV30	TRBD1	NA	TRBJ1-2	CAWRTGTGGYTF	TGTGCCTGGCGGACAGGGACCGGGGGCTACACCTTC
TRBV7-2	NA	once	TRBJ1-1	CASSLEGRGLATEAFF	TGTGCCAGCAGCTTAGAAGGCCGGGGCCTGGCCACTGAAGCTTTCTTT
TRBV11-2	NA	NA	TRBJ2-1	CASSLEVLGMNEQFF	TGTGCCAGCAGCTTAGAAGTGTTAGGGATGAATGAGCAGTTCTTC
TRBV4-1	TRBD2	NA	TRBJ2-2	CASSQPGLAGTGELFF	TGCGCCAGCAGCCAACCGGGACTAGCGGGAACCGGGGAGCTGTTTTTT
TRBV7-9	TRBD1	NA	TRBJ2-3	CASRDDREGTDTQYF	TGTGCCAGCAGAGATGACAGGGAAGGCACAGATACGCAGTATTTT
TRBV10-1	NA	NA	TRBJ2-1	CASSDSRGEQFF	TGCGCCAGCAGTGACTCGCGGGGTGAGCAGTTCTTC
TRBV5-1	NA	NA	TRBJ2-5	CASSLEGQGRETQYF	TGCGCCAGCAGCTTGGAAGGGCAGGGGCGAGAGACCCAGTACTTC
TRBV6-5	TRBD1	NA	TRBJ1-2	CASSDRALYGYTF	TGTGCCAGCAGTGACAGGGCCCTCTATGGCTACACCTTC
TRBV7-7	TRBD2	NA	TRBJ2-1	CASSLLTGGPNEQFF	TGTGCTAGCAGCTTGTTAACGGGAGGGCCAAATGAGCAGTTCTTC
TRBV6-1	NA	once	TRBJ2-3	CASSEPRLGTDTQYF	TGTGCCAGCAGTGAACCGCGACTAGGCACAGATACGCAGTATTTT
TRBV2	NA	NA	TRBJ2-1	CASSEASEYNEQFF	TGTGCCAGCAGTGAAGCTAGTGAATACAATGAGCAGTTCTTC
TRBV11-2	NA	NA	TRBJ2-5	CASSLEAGETQYF	TGTGCCAGCAGCTTGGAGGCGGGAGAGACCCAGTACTTC
TRBV12-2	NA	once	TRBJ2-7	CASRLGSSRAYEQYF	TGTGCAAGTCGCCTAGGGTCCTCCCGGGCCTACGAGCAGTACTTC
TRBV5-6	NA	once	TRBJ1-2	CASSLGALTIGYTF	TGTGCCAGCAGCTTGGGGGCCCTCACGATCGGCTACACCTTC
TRBV4-3	NA	NA	TRBJ2-7	CASSQGLDYEQYF	TGCGCCAGCAGCCAAGGACTAGATTACGAGCAGTACTTC
TRBV5-6	TRBD2	NA	TRBJ2-5	CASSPDGSGGLETQYF	TGTGCCAGCAGCCCGGACGGGAGCGGGGGGTTGGAGACCCAGTACTTC
TRBV5-4	NA	NA	TRBJ2-7	CASSPQEEVYVEQYF	TGTGCCAGCAGTCCTCAGGAAGAAGTATACGTGGAGCAGTACTTC
TRBV13	NA	NA	TRBJ2-7	CASSLAPATEQYF	TGTGCCAGCAGCCTCGCTCCAGCCACCGAGCAGTACTTC